This T cell receptor beta chain was found in a study of T cell responses to AZD1222 COVID-19 vaccine. Second-dose intervals of approximately 4 or approximately 12 weeks were pooled. Worth noting for this clone: No antigen is known for it.

The CDR3 covers 15 residues. Trimming shortened V by 7 bases and J by 2 bases, and 19 bases separated the two germline ends. From germline, CDR1 is SGHRS and CDR2 YFSETQ. TCRdb keeps only in-frame clones here, not all; method: immunoSEQ multiplex PCR. The sample consists of 200,000 or so clones, about 94% of them appearing once. The study, taken as a whole, reports: Once two AZD1222 doses were given, Spike-specific TCR breadth and depth went up. Only six people who got AZD1222 tested seropositive at baseline. With dominance at 160-218 and 743-854, vaccine-associated CD4 TCRs spanned spike.

This material consisted of peripheral blood, taken 28 days after the second AZD1222 dose. This TCR derives from an adult who received the AZD1222 COVID-19 vaccine. The chain has TRBV5-1 and TRBJ2-7; D remains ambiguous. The DNA of the CDR3 is TGCGCCAGCGGATTAGGGAAAGCAAATACCTACGAGCAGTACTTC. Translation gives CASGLGKANTYEQYF.